This T cell receptor (beta chain) emerged from a study of control samples from healthy donors and cancer patients. This CDR3 is built from 13 residues. Trimming took 2 bases from V and 3 from J, leaving 7 bases between them. Germline V gives CDR1 MNHEY, CDR2 SMNVEV (reference sequence). Repertoires were generated with immunoSEQ multiplex PCR, while TCRdb's copy carries only in-frame clones and drops some. The sample carries about 54,000 clones, 95% to 96% recorded once. The chain links TRBV27 to TRBJ1-1; D gene unclear. The specimen was blood. The origin of this receptor is a woman younger than 45 in good health. Here the CDR3 reads CASSLRAHTEAFF. CDR3 sequence (DNA): TGTGCCAGCAGTTTACGGGCGCACACTGAAGCTTTCTTT.